The clone carrying this T cell receptor beta chain was seen more than once but under ten times. The data were obtained in a study of T cell responses to AZD1222 COVID-19 vaccine. This table comes from immunoSEQ multiplex PCR, and its TCRdb copy is limited to in-frame clones, with some not included. The sample has some 130,000 clones, 90% to 95% seen once. Germline-derived CDR1 and CDR2 are SGHVS and FQNEAQ. Between the trimmed V and J ends, which lost 1 base and 6 bases, there was a span of 13 bases. This CDR3 has 15 residues. Material: peripheral blood, obtained 28 days after the second AZD1222 dose. The sequence was obtained from an adult who received the AZD1222 COVID-19 vaccine. The rearrangement joins TRBV7-8 to TRBJ1-5, with a weak D call TRBD1 (6 bases). This CDR3 reads CASSLVQGPSQPQHF. Here the CDR3 DNA reads TGTGCCAGCAGCTTAGTTCAGGGGCCGAGTCAGCCCCAGCATTTT.